This T cell receptor beta chain is from a study of T cells in Graves' hyperthyroidism and ophthalmopathy. Notes on the study in general: Most thyroid clonotypes expanded above 0.001 appeared in blood too. The model predicted ophthalmopathy a median about 6.6 months before onset.

With respect to this clonotype: The antigen is undetermined.

Amplified TCR beta CDR3 regions came from RNA transcripts. Researchers ran a first-round RT-PCR on the TCR CDR3 using the HTBI primer set. TCRdb re-analysed the multiplex PCR reads in MiXCR, keeping a single row per CDR3 protein. The sample lists hundreds of thousands of distinct CDR3 sequences; roughly 37% were seen once. The V gene end was trimmed by 5 bases and the J gene end by 4 bases; junction bases not matched to a gene: 6. This CDR3 comprises 14 residues. Germline CDR1 SEHNR, CDR2 FQNEAQ (reference sequence). This chain uses TRBV7-9 with TRBJ1-1; 8 bases line up with TRBD1. The TCR originated in a man aged 18-30 years with Graves' hyperthyroidism. The sample comprised blood. The CDR3 region has the DNA TGTGCCAGCAGCGCTTCAGGGGGCTTCACTGAAGCTTTCTTT. Protein: CASSASGGFTEAFF.